Below, 25 T cell receptor beta chains from the same sample are listed, as sequenced in a study of blood T cells in healthy people across ages. A second 7 to 11 cycle PCR used barcoded and J-beta primers. TCRdb independently ran MiXCR on the 5' RACE reads; one entry per CDR3 protein. Of hundreds of thousands of distinct CDR3 sequences detected, about a quarter appear once; the ten largest clones hold 3.6%. The data were also submitted as part of a second study, on T cells of mothers and their children.

Input material: blood. All receptors derive from a boy aged 2 to 9 in good health.

The rearrangement joins TRBV18 to TRBJ1-2; no clear D. Germline-derived CDR1 and CDR2 are KGHSH and LQKENI. Trimming cost V 2 bases and J 4 bases, with 17 bases left between them. The CDR3 extends over 16 amino acids. CDR3 nucleotide sequence: TGTGCCAGCTCACCAGTAGTGGGCAGTCAATCCTATGGCTACACCTTC. Amino acids: CASSPVVGSQSYGYTF. Looking up the rest from reference TRBV18 and TRBJ1-2 gives the full variable domain: NAGVMQNPRHLVRRRGQEARLRCSPMKGHSHVYWYRQLPEEGLKFMVYLQKENIIDESGMPKERFSAEFPKEGPSILRIQQVVRGDSAAYFCASSPVVGSQSYGYTFGSGTRLTVV.

V usage is TRBV2 and J usage is TRBJ2-1, with 11 nucleotides matching TRBD2. The CDR3 covers 16 residues. The germline V gene has CDR1 SNHLY and CDR2 FYNNEI. With 6 bases clipped from V and 0 bases from J, the junction kept 4 bases outside the gene matches. CDR3 DNA: TGTGCCAGCAGACTAGCGGGGGATTCCTCCTACAATGAGCAGTTCTTC. It translates to CASRLAGDSSYNEQFF.

The CDR3 nucleotides read TGTGCCAGCAGTGGGAGGGGAGGAGGAGAGACCCAGTACTTC. Its protein is CASSGRGGGETQYF. The J gene is TRBJ2-5, the V gene TRBV27; 7 nucleotides match TRBD2. Germline V gene sequence: CDR1 MNHEY, CDR2 SMNVEV (reference sequence). This CDR3 contains 14 residues. V was pared by 5 bases and J by 4 bases, with 7 bases of the junction left unmatched.

The genes are TRBV5-5 and TRBJ2-3; the D is unclear. CDR3 length: 16 residues. V lost 0 bases and J lost 1, with 12 bases in between. Germline assignment: CDR1 SGHKS and CDR2 YYEKEE (reference sequence). The CDR3 DNA sequence: TGTGCCAGCAGCTTGGCCGCCCAACAACGCACAGATACGCAGTATTTT. Encoded protein: CASSLAAQQRTDTQYF. The whole variable domain, remainder taken from reference TRBV5-5 and TRBJ2-3, is DAGVTQSPTHLIKTRGQQVTLRCSPISGHKSVSWYQQVLGQGPQFIFQYYEKEERGRGNFPDRFSARQFPNYSSELNVNALLLGDSALYLCASSLAAQQRTDTQYFGPGTRLTVL.

This clonotype was detected only a few times. The CDR3 nucleotides are TGCGCCAGCAGCTTGCAGGGTATCTACGAGCAGTACTTC. Translation gives CASSLQGIYEQYF. The chain combines TRBV5-1 with TRBJ2-7, with D possibly being TRBD1 (5 bases). CDR1 and CDR2 (germline): SGHRS, YFSETQ. This CDR3 is 13 amino acids long. Trimming pared 1 base from V and 3 bases from J, leaving 8 bases between.

This clonotype was picked up a small number of times. V usage is TRBV13 and J usage is TRBJ1-4; no firm D call. Trimming stripped 3 bases from V and 3 bases from J, with 5 bases between. The germline V gene encodes CDR1 PRHDT and CDR2 FYEKMQ (reference sequence). The CDR3 extends over 13 amino acids. In DNA, the CDR3 is TGTGCCAGCAGCTTCCAGTCTAATGAAAAACTGTTTTTT. It encodes CASSFQSNEKLFF.

The genes are TRBV4-1 and TRBJ1-2, with 7 bases identical to TRBD1. In germline, CDR1 is MGHRA, CDR2 YSYEKL. The length of the CDR3 is 13 residues. Unmatched junction bases numbered 1, after V lost 0 bases and J lost 6 bases. CDR3 coding DNA: TGCGCCAGCAGCCAAGATGGGACAGATGGCTACACCTTC. It is translated as CASSQDGTDGYTF.

This chain uses TRBV2 with TRBJ2-1; D is unclear. The end of the DNA fits TRBJ2-7 better, so the J call may be wrong. This CDR3 region has 13 residues. CDR1 and CDR2 from the germline V gene are SNHLY and FYNNEI. CDR3 protein: CARVISISYEQYF. CDR3 nucleotide sequence: TGTGCCAGGGTCATTAGCATCTCCTACGAGCAGTACTTC.

In its sample, this clonotype was seen a few times. This chain links TRBV7-9 with TRBJ1-6; D unclear. V lost 2 bases and J 10 bases, leaving 12 bases between the germline ends. The CDR3 runs to 14 residues. CDR1 SEHNR and CDR2 FQNEAQ come from the germline V gene (reference sequence). CDR3 in amino acids: CASSLRGSNSPLHF. The CDR3 DNA follows: TGTGCCAGCAGCTTACGGGGATCAAACTCACCCCTCCACTTT. The complete variable domain, with remaining parts taken from reference TRBV7-9 and TRBJ1-6, reads DTGVSQNPRHKITKRGQNVTFRCDPISEHNRLYWYRQTLGQGPEFLTYFQNEAQLEKSRLLSDRFSAERPKGSFSTLEIQRTEQGDSAMYLCASSLRGSNSPLHFGNGTRLTVT.

This clonotype was counted only a few times. The CDR3 coding sequence is TGTGCCAGCAGTACCGGAGGGGCCAATGAGCAGTTCTTC. It yields the protein CASSTGGANEQFF. This chain links TRBV12-3 or TRBV12-4 with TRBJ2-5; D perhaps matches TRBD2 (6 bases). With the DNA end fitting TRBJ2-1 better, the J assignment may be wrong. This CDR3 is built from 13 residues.

This clonotype has just a few counts. J is TRBJ2-3 and V is TRBV5-1; 7 bases line up with TRBD2. The V segment lost 7 bases and the J segment 3 bases; nucleotides outside the gene matches: 8. The length of the CDR3 is 14 residues. Looked up from germline, CDR1 is SGHRS and CDR2 is YFSETQ. CDR3 DNA sequence: TGCGCCAGCGGCGATGGCGGGGGTACAGATACGCAGTATTTT. It translates to CASGDGGGTDTQYF.

For the CDR3, the DNA is TGTGCCAGCAGCTGGGACGGAGGAAACACCATATATTTT. This encodes CASSWDGGNTIYF. V and J are TRBV12-3 or TRBV12-4 and TRBJ1-3; D perhaps matches TRBD1 (5 bases). The V gene lost 6 bases and the J gene lost 4 bases, with 10 bases spanning the gap. This CDR3 is 13 amino acids long.

CDR3 sequence: CASRKSGGPYEQYF. The CDR3 DNA is TGTGCCAGCAGGAAAAGCGGGGGTCCCTACGAGCAGTACTTC. The V call is TRBV5-4, the J call TRBJ2-7; the match to TRBD2 covers 8 bases. The germline V gene encodes CDR1 SGHNT and CDR2 YYREEE (reference sequence). V shed 5 bases, J shed 2 bases, and the junction held 6 bases outside the gene matches. The CDR3 totals 14 residues.

The chain has TRBV6-2 or TRBV6-3 and TRBJ2-1, with D maybe TRBD2 (5 bases). The DNA end favors TRBJ2-7, so the J call may be wrong. The CDR3 runs 14 residues. Germline V gene data show CDR1 as MNHEY and CDR2 as SVGEGT. CDR3 DNA sequence: TGTGCCAGCAGTTACCGGAGGAGCTCCTACGAGCAGTACTTC. Translated: CASSYRRSSYEQYF.

This clonotype occurred a few times. The V gene is TRBV12-3 or TRBV12-4, the J gene TRBJ2-3; D may be TRBD2 (6 bases). V shed 1 base and J shed 4 bases, with 9 bases lying between them. The CDR3 sequence is 14 residues long. This CDR3 reads CASSLGGAADTQYF. In DNA, the CDR3 is TGTGCCAGCAGTTTAGGCGGGGCGGCAGATACGCAGTATTTT.

The CDR3 protein is CASSVDSIRTGYTF. The DNA for the CDR3 is TGCGCCAGCAGCGTCGACAGTATCAGAACTGGCTACACCTTC. V gene TRBV5-1 combines with J gene TRBJ1-2; D is possibly TRBD1 (5 bases). V lost 4 bases to trimming and J lost 7 bases, with 17 bases between them. The CDR3 runs 14 residues. Germline V gene sequence: CDR1 SGHRS, CDR2 YFSETQ.

The table lists this clonotype with a few counts. The conserved phenylalanine or tryptophan normally closing the CDR3 is absent here, so this likely arose from a read error. CDR3 loop: CASGFGTGGLQETQYL. CDR3 sequence (DNA): TGTGCTAGTGGTTTTGGGACCGGCGGATTACAAGAGACCCAGTACCTC. This chain joins TRBV12-5 and TRBJ2-5; D possibly matches TRBD1 or TRBD2 (5 bases each). This CDR3 has 16 amino acids. From germline, CDR1 is LGHNT and CDR2 FRNRAP. V lost 3 bases and J 2 bases, leaving 16 bases between the germline ends.

The rearrangement joins TRBV24-1 to TRBJ2-5; D gene uncertain. The tail of the sequence fits TRBJ2-1 better, so the J call may be wrong. The CDR3 sequence is 16 residues long. CDR1 and CDR2 (germline): KGHDR, SFDVKD. The CDR3 DNA sequence: TGTGCCACCAGTGATTTGCTGAAGGGAAGGGACAATGAGCAGTTCTTC. Protein product: CATSDLLKGRDNEQFF.

This clonotype came up a few times. This could be a read error, since a much larger clone is one nucleotide away. The CDR3 bases are TGTGCTAGTGGTTTGGGGACAGGTGAGAATGAGCGGTTCTTC. It specifies CASGLGTGENERFF. J is TRBJ2-5 and V is TRBV12-5; TRBD1 matches 7 bases. Germline lookup yields CDR1 LGHNT and CDR2 FRNRAP. The CDR3 runs to 14 residues.

Many counts were recorded for this clonotype. The CDR3 DNA reads TGTGCCATCAGGGATCAGGACAGCCGCACCGGGGAGCTGTTTTTT. Protein sequence: CAIRDQDSRTGELFF. The chain combines TRBV10-3 with TRBJ2-2; tentatively, D is TRBD1 (6 bases). Per germline, CDR1 ENHRY and CDR2 SYGVKD. The CDR3 length is 15 residues. V was cut by 6 bases and J by 4 bases, with 15 bases left in between.

This clonotype has only one observation. This rearrangement joins TRBV29-1 to TRBJ1-2; D gene uncertain. The CDR3 totals 14 residues. V dropped 6 bases and J dropped 7 bases, with 21 bases sitting between them. In germline, CDR1 is SQVTM, CDR2 ANQGSEA. The CDR3 spells CSVTEGGPGSGYTF. The CDR3 DNA follows: TGCAGCGTGACCGAAGGCGGGCCCGGGAGTGGCTACACCTTC. The whole variable domain, remainder taken from reference TRBV29-1 and TRBJ1-2, is SAVISQKPSRDICQRGTSLTIQCQVDSQVTMMFWYRQQPGQSLTLIATANQGSEATYESGFVIDKFPISRPNLTFSTLTVSNMSPEDSSIYLCSVTEGGPGSGYTFGSGTRLTVV.

The V and J genes are TRBV10-1 and TRBJ2-7, with 7 bases fitting TRBD2. The V gene's germline CDR1 is WNHNN and CDR2 SYGVQD (reference sequence). CDR3 length: 15 amino acids. The V segment lost 8 bases and the J segment 5 bases; nucleotides outside the gene matches: 15. The CDR3 nucleotides are TGCGCCAGCCCCACCCGGCGTACCCGGGAGGACGAGCAGTACTTC. Residues: CASPTRRTREDEQYF.

This chain uses TRBV29-1 with TRBJ2-6; 8 bases are a match to TRBD1. After removal of 6 bases from V and 2 bases from J, the junction contained 3 bases not matched to a gene. Per germline, CDR1 SQVTM and CDR2 ANQGSEA. The CDR3 runs 14 residues. CDR3 region: CSVTTGAGANVLTF. CDR3 bases: TGCAGCGTAACGACAGGGGCTGGGGCCAACGTCCTGACTTTC. Full variable domain (rest looked up from reference TRBV29-1 and TRBJ2-6): SAVISQKPSRDICQRGTSLTIQCQVDSQVTMMFWYRQQPGQSLTLIATANQGSEATYESGFVIDKFPISRPNLTFSTLTVSNMSPEDSSIYLCSVTTGAGANVLTFGAGSRLTVL.

The rearrangement links TRBV6-1 to TRBJ2-5, with 8 bases identical to TRBD1. CDR1 is MNHNS and CDR2 is SASEGT in the germline V gene. This CDR3 comprises 14 residues. The V and J ends lost 7 bases and 4 bases, in that order; junction bases with no gene match: 8. The DNA for the CDR3 is TGTGCCAGCATCAGGGGGCGCTTTAGAGAGACCCAGTACTTC. Amino acids: CASIRGRFRETQYF.

This clonotype has only a few counts. The chain has TRBV20-1 and TRBJ1-1; unclear D gene. Germline CDR1 is DFQATT and CDR2 is SNEGSKA (reference sequence). The CDR3 consists of 12 residues. The V end lost 3 bases, the J end lost 5 bases, and 10 bases lay between the germline ends. CDR3: CSARSLRTEAFF. In DNA form, the CDR3 reads TGCAGTGCTAGGAGTCTGAGGACTGAAGCTTTCTTT.